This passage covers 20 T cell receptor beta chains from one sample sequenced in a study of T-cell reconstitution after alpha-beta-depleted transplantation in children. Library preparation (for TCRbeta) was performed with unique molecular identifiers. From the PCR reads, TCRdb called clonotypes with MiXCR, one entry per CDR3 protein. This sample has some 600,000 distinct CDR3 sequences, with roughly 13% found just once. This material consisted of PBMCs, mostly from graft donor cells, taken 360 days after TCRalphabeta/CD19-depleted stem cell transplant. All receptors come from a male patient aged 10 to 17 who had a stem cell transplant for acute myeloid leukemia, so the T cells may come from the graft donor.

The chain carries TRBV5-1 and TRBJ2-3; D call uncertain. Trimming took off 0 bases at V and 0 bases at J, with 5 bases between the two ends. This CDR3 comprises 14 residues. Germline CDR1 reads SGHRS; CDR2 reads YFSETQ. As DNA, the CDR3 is TGCGCCAGCAGCTTGGAGCCCAGCACAGATACGCAGTATTTT. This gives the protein CASSLEPSTDTQYF. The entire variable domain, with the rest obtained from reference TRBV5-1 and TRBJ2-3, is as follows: KAGVTQTPRYLIKTRGQQVTLSCSPISGHRSVSWYQQTPGQGLQFLFEYFSETQRNKGNFPGRFSGRQFSNSRSEMNVSTLELGDSALYLCASSLEPSTDTQYFGPGTRLTVL.

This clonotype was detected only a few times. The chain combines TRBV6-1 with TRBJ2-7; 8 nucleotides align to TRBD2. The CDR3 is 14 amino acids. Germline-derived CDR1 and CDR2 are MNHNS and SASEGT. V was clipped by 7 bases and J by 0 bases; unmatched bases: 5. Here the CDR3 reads CASTIAGSSYEQYF. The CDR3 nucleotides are TGTGCCAGCACCATAGCGGGGAGCTCCTACGAGCAGTACTTC.

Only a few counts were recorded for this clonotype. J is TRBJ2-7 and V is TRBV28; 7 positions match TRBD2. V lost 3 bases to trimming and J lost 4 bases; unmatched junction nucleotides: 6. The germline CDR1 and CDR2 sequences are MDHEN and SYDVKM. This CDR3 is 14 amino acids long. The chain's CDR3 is CASSFSGTQYEQYF. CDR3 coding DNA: TGTGCCAGCAGTTTCAGCGGGACGCAGTACGAGCAGTACTTC.

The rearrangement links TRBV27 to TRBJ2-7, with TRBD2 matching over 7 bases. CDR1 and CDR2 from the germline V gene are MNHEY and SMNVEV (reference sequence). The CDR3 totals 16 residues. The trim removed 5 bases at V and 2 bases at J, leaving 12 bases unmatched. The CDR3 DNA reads TGTGCCAGCAGTCCCCCCCGTGGGAGGGCTCCCTACGAGCAGTACTTC. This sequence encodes CASSPPRGRAPYEQYF.

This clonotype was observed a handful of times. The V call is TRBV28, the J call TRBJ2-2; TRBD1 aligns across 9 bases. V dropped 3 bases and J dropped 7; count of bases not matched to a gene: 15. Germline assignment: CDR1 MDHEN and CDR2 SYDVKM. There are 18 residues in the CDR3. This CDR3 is CASSLGQGGKNAGGELFF. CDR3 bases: TGTGCCAGCAGTTTGGGACAGGGCGGTAAAAACGCGGGCGGGGAGCTGTTTTTT.

The CDR3 here is CASSLSALIQGAGRSYNEQFF. Written as DNA, the CDR3 is TGTGCCAGCAGCTTATCAGCTCTAATACAGGGGGCAGGTCGCTCCTACAATGAGCAGTTCTTC. This chain links TRBV7-6 with TRBJ2-1, with 9 bases fitting TRBD1. This CDR3 region has 21 residues. Trimming removed 2 bases from V and 0 bases from J; junction bases left unmatched: 17. Per the germline V gene, CDR1 is SGHVS and CDR2 is FNYEAQ.

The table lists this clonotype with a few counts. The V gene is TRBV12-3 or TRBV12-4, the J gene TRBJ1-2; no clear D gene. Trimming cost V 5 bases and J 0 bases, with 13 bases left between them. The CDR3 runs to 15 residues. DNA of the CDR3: TGTGCCAGCAGTCCATCCTGGACGGCTAACTATGGCTACACCTTC. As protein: CASSPSWTANYGYTF.

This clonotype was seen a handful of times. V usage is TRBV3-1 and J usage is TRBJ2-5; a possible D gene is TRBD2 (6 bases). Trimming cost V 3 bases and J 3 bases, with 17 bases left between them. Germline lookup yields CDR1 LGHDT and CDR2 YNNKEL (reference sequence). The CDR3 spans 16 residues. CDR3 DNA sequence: TGTGCCAGCAGCCAGGTTCTTAGGGACTTCAAAGAGACCCAGTACTTC. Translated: CASSQVLRDFKETQYF.

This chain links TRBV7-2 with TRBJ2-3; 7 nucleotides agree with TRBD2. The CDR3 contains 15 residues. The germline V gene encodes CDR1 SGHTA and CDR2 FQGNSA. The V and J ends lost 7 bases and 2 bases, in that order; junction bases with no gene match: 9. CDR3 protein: CASTPQAGITDTQYF. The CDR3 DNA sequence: TGTGCCAGCACCCCTCAAGCGGGAATCACAGATACGCAGTATTTT. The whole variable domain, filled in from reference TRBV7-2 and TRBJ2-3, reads GAGVSQSPSNKVTEKGKDVELRCDPISGHTALYWYRQSLGQGLEFLIYFQGNSAPDKSGLPSDRFSAERTGGSVSTLTIQRTQQEDSAVYLCASTPQAGITDTQYFGPGTRLTVL.

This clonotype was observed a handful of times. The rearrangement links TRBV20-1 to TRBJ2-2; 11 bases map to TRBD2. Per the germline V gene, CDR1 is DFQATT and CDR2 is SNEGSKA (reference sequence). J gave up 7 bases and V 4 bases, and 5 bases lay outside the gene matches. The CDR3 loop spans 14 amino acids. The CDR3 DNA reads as TGCAGTGCTAAAACTAGCGGGAGTGTCGGGGAGCTGTTTTTT. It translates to CSAKTSGSVGELFF.

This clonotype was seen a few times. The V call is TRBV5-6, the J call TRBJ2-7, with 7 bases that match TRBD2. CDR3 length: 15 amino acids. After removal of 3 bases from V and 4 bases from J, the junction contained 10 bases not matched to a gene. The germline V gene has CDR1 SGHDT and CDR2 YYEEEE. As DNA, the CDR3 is TGTGCCAGCAGCTGCCGGGGCGGGAGATTATACGAGCAGTACTTC. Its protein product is CASSCRGGRLYEQYF.

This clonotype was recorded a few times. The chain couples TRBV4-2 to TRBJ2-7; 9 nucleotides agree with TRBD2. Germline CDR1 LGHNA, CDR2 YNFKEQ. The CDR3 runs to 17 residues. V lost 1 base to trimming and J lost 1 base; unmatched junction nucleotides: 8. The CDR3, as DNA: TGTGCCAGCAGCCAAGTCTCGGCTAGCGGGGTTTCCTACGAGCAGTACTTC. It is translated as CASSQVSASGVSYEQYF.

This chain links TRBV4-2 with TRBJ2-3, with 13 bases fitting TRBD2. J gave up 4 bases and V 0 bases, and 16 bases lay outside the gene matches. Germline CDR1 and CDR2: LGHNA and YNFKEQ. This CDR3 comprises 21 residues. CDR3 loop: CASSQDKLGGLAGAGADTQYF. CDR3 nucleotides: TGTGCCAGCAGCCAAGATAAGTTGGGAGGACTAGCGGGAGCGGGGGCAGATACGCAGTATTTT.

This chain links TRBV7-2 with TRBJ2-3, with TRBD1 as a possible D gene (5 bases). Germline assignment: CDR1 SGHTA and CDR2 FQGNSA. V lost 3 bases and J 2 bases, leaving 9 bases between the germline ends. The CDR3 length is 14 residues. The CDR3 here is CASSFDRITDTQYF. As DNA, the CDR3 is TGTGCCAGCAGCTTTGACAGAATCACAGATACGCAGTATTTT.

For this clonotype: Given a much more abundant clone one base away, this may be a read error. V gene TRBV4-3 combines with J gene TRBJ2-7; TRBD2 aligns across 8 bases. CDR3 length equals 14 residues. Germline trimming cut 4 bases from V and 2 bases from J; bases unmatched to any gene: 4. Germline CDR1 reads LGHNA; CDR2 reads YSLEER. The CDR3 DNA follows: TGCGCCAGCAGCCGAGGAGCGGGAGCCTACGAGCAGTACTTC. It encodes CASSRGAGAYEQYF.

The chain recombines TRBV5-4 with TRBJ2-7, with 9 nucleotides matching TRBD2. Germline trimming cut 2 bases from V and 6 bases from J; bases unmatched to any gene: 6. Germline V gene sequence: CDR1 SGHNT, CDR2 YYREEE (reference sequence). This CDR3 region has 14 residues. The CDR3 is CASSFSGSLGEQYF. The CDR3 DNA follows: TGTGCCAGCAGCTTTAGCGGGAGTCTAGGCGAGCAGTACTTC.

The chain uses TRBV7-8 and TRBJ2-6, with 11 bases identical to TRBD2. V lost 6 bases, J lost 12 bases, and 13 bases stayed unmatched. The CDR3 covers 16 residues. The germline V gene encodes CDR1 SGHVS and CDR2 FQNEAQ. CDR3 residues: CASRTGRGLAEVVLTF. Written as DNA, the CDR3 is TGTGCCAGCAGAACAGGGAGGGGACTAGCGGAGGTCGTCCTGACTTTC.

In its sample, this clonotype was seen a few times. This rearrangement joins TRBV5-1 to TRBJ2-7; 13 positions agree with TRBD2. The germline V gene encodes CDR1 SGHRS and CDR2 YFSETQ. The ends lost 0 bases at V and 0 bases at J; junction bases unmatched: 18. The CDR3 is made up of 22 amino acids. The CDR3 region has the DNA TGCGCCAGCAGCTTGGTCACCTTGACTAGCGGGAGGTTAAGGGCTTCCTCCTACGAGCAGTACTTC. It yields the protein CASSLVTLTSGRLRASSYEQYF.

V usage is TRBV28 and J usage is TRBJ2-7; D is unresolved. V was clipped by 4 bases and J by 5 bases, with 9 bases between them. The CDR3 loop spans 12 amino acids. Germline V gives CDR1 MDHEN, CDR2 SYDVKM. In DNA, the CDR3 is TGTGCCAGCAGTTGGATTGTGGACGAGCAGTACTTC. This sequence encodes CASSWIVDEQYF.

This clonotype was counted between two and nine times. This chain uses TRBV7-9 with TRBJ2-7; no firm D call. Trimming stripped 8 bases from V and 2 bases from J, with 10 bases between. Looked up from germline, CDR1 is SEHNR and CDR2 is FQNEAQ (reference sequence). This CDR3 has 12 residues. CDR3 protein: CASEKGAYEQYF. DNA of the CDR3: TGTGCCAGCGAAAAGGGTGCCTACGAGCAGTACTTC.